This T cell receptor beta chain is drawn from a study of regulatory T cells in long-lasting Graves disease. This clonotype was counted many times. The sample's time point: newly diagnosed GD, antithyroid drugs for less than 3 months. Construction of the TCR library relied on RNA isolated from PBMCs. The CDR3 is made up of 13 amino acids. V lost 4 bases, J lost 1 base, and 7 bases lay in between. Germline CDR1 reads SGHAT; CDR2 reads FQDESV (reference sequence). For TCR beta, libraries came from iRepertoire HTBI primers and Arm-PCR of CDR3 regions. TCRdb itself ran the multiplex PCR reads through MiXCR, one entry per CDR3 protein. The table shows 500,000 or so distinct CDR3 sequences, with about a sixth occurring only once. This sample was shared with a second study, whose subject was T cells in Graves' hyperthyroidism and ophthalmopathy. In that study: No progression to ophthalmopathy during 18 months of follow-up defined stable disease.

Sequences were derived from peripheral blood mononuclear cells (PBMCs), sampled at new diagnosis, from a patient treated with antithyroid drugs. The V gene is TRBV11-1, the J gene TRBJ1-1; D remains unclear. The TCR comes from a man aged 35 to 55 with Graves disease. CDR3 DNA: TGTGCCAGCAGCTGGACCCGGAACACTGAAGCTTTCTTT. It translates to CASSWTRNTEAFF.